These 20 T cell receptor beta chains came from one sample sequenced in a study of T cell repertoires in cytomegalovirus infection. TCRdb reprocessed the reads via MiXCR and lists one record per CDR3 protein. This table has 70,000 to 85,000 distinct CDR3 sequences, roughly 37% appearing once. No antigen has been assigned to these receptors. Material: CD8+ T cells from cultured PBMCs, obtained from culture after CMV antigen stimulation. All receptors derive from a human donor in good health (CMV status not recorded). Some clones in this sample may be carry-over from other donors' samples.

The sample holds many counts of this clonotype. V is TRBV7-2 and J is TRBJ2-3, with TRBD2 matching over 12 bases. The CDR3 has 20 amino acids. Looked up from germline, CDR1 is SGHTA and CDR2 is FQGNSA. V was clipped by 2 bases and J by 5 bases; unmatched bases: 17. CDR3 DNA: TGTGCCAGCAGCTTAATCGCAAGGGCTAGCGGGGGGGCCTGGGGAGATACGCAGTATTTT. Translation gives CASSLIARASGGAWGDTQYF. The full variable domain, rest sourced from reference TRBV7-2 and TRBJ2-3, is GAGVSQSPSNKVTEKGKDVELRCDPISGHTALYWYRQSLGQGLEFLIYFQGNSAPDKSGLPSDRFSAERTGGSVSTLTIQRTQQEDSAVYLCASSLIARASGGAWGDTQYFGPGTRLTVL.

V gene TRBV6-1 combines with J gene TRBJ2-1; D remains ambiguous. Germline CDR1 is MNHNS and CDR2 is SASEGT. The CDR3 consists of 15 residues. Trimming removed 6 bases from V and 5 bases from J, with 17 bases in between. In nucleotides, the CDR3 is TGTGCCAGCAGGCCCGACGAGGAGCCCCACAATGAGCAGTTCTTC. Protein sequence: CASRPDEEPHNEQFF.

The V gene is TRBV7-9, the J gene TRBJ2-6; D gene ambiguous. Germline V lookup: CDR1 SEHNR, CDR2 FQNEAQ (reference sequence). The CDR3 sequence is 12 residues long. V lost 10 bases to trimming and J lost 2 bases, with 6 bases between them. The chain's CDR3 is CATDPGANVLTF. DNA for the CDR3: TGTGCCACAGACCCTGGGGCCAACGTCCTGACTTTC.

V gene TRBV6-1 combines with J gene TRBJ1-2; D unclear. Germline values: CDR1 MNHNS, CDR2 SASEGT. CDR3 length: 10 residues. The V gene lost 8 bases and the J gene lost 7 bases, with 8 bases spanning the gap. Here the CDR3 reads CASFWGGYTF. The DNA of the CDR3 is TGTGCCAGCTTTTGGGGTGGCTACACCTTC.

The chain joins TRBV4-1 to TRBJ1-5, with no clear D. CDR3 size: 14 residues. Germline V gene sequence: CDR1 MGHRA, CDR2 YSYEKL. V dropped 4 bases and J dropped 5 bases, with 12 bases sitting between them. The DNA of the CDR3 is TGCGCCAGCAGCCGCGGCAGTTTAGATCAGCCCCAGCATTTT. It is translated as CASSRGSLDQPQHF.

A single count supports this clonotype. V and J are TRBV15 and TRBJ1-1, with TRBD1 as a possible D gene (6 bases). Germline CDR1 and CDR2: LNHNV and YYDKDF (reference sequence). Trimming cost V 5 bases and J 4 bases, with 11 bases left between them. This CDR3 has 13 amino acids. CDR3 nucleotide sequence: TGTGCCACCAGCGAGCTGACAGGCACTGAAGCTTTCTTT. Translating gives CATSELTGTEAFF.

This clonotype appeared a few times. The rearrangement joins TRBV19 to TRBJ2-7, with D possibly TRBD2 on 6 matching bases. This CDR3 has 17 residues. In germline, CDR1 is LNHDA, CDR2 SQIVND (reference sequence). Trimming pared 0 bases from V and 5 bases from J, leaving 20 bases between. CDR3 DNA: TGTGCCAGTAGTATAGAGCTCACGGAAGTACCGGGGGACGAGCAGTACTTC. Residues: CASSIELTEVPGDEQYF.

CDR3 in DNA: TGTGCCAGCAGGATAGCAACAGATACGCAGTATTTT. Translating gives CASRIATDTQYF. This chain connects TRBV6-6 to TRBJ2-3; D not certain. Germline loops: CDR1 MNHNY, CDR2 SVGAGI (reference sequence). The CDR3 extends over 12 amino acids. Trimming removed 6 bases at V and 3 bases at J, with 7 bases between.

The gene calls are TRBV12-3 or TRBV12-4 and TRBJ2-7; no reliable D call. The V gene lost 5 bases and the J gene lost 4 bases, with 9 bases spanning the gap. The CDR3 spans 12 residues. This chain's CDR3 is CASSPTLYEQYF. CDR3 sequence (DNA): TGTGCCAGCAGTCCCACCTTATACGAGCAGTACTTC.

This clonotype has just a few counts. CDR3 in amino acids: CASSLSGASTEAFF. CDR3 nucleotides: TGTGCCAGCAGCTTATCGGGAGCGTCCACTGAAGCTTTCTTT. The chain recombines TRBV7-3 with TRBJ1-1; D not resolved. Trimming cost V 2 bases and J 4 bases, with 11 bases left between them. This CDR3 is built from 14 residues. CDR1 is SGHTA and CDR2 is FQGTGA in the germline V gene.

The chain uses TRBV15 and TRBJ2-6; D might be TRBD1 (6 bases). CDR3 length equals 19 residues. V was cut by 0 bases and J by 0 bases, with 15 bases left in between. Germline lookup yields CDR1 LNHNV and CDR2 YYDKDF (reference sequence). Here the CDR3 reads CATSRDGTTGLSGANVLTF. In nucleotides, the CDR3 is TGTGCCACCAGCAGAGACGGTACGACAGGCCTCTCTGGGGCCAACGTCCTGACTTTC.

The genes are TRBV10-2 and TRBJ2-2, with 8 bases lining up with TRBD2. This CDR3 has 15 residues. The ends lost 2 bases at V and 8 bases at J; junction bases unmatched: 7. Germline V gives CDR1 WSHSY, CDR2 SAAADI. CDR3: CASSEDGGATGELFF. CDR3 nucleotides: TGCGCCAGCAGTGAGGACGGGGGGGCCACGGGGGAGCTGTTTTTT.

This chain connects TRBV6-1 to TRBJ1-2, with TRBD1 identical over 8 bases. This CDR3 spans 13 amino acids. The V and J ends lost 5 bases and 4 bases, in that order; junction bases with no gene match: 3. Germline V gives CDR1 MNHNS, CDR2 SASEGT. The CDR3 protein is CASSTTGGYGYTF. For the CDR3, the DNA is TGTGCCAGCAGTACCACAGGGGGCTATGGCTACACCTTC.

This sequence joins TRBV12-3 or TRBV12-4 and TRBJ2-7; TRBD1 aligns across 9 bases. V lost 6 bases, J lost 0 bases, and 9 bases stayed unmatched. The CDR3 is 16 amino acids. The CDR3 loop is CASRPLTGGGSYEQYF. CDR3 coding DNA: TGTGCCAGCAGACCCTTAACAGGGGGCGGCTCCTACGAGCAGTACTTC.

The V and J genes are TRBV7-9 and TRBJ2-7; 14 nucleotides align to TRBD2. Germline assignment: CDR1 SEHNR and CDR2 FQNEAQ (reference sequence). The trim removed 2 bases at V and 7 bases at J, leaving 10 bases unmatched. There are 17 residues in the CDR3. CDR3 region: CASSLPGTSGGRGEQYF. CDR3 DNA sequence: TGTGCCAGCAGCTTACCTGGGACTAGCGGGGGCCGGGGTGAGCAGTACTTC.

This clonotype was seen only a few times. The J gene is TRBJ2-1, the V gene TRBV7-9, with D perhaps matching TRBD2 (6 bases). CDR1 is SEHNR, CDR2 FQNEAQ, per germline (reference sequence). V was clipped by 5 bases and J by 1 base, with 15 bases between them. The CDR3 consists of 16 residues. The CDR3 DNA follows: TGTGCCAGCAGCCCAAAGGGACTGACATCCTACAATGAGCAGTTCTTC. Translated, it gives CASSPKGLTSYNEQFF.

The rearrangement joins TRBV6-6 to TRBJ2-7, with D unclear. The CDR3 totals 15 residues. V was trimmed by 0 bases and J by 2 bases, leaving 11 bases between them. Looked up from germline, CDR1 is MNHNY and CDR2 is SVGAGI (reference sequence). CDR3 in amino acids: CASSYSTANPYEQYF. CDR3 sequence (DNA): TGTGCCAGCAGTTACTCTACGGCCAATCCCTACGAGCAGTACTTC.

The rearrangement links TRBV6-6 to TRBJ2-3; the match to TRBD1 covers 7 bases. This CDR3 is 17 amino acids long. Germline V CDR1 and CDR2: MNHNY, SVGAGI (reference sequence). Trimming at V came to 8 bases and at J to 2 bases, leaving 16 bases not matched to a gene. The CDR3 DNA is TGTGCCAGCGAAGGTGGGGGACAGTTATATTCCACAGATACGCAGTATTTT. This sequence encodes CASEGGGQLYSTDTQYF.

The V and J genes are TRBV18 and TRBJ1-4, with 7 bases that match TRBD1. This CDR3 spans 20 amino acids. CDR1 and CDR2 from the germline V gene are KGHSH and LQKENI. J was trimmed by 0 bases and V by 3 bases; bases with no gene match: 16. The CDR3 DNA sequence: TGTGCCAGCTCACCCGGGACAGCTGGGGTTTTTCGTGCAACTAATGAAAAACTGTTTTTT. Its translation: CASSPGTAGVFRATNEKLFF.

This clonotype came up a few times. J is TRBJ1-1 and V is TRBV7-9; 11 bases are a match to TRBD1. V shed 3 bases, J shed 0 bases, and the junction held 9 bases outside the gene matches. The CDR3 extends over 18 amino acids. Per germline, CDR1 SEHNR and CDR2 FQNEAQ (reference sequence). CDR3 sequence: CASSFRTGGARLNTEAFF. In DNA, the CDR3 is TGTGCCAGCAGCTTTCGGACAGGGGGCGCGAGACTGAACACTGAAGCTTTCTTT.